The 2 T cell receptor beta chains below were found in one sample sequenced in a study of T-cell reconstitution after alpha-beta-depleted transplantation in children. Unique molecular identifiers tagged the TCRbeta library. TCRdb processed the PCR reads anew with MiXCR; each CDR3 protein has one entry. The table has roughly 300,000 distinct CDR3 sequences, under 14% seen once. Source: peripheral blood, taken 180 days after TCRalphabeta/CD19-depleted stem cell transplant. Receptors were obtained from a male patient under 10 years old who had a stem cell transplant for chronic granulomatous disease, so the T cells may come from the graft donor.

This clonotype was counted ten times or more. The chain couples TRBV28 to TRBJ1-5; possible D gene TRBD1, 5 bases. Germline V gene lookup returns CDR1 MDHEN and CDR2 SYDVKM. The CDR3 totals 16 residues. V lost 8 bases, J lost 0 bases, and 17 bases lay in between. The CDR3: CASLGDQKISNQPQHF. CDR3 in DNA: TGTGCCAGCTTGGGGGACCAAAAAATTAGCAATCAGCCCCAGCATTTT.

The chain employs TRBV11-2 and TRBJ2-1; no firm D call. The V end was cut by 1 base, the J end by 3 bases, with 10 bases between. The germline V gene has CDR1 SGHAT and CDR2 FQNNGV. The CDR3 is 15 residues long. This chain's CDR3 is CASSLVSPYYNEQFF. DNA of the CDR3: TGTGCCAGCAGCTTAGTCAGCCCCTACTACAATGAGCAGTTCTTC.